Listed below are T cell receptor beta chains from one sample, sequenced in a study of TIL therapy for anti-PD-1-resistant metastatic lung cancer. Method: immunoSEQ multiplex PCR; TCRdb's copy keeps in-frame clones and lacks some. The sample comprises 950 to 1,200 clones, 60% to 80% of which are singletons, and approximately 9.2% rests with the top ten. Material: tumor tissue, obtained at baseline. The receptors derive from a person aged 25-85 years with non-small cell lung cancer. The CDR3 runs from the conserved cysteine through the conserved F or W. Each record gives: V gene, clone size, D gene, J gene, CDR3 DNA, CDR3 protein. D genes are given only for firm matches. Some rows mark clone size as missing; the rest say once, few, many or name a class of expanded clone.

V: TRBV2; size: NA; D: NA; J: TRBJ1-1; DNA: TGTGCCAGCGGGAAGGCTGAAGCTTTCTTT; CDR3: CASGKAEAFF
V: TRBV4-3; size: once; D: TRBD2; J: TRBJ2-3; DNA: TGCGCCAGCAGCCAAGGTTGGCGGGGGGGCGAAGATACGCAGTATTTT; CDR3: CASSQGWRGGEDTQYF
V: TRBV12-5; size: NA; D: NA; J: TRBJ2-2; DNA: TGTGCTAGTGGATCCATTCCCGGGACAACTAATATTTTCAGGGAGCTGTTTTTT; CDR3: CASGSIPGTTNIFRELFF
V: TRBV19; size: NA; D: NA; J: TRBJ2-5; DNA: TGTGCCAGTAGCAACAAGGTGGGGATCGGGACCCAGTACTTC; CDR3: CASSNKVGIGTQYF
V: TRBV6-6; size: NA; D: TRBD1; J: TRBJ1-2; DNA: TGTGCCAGCAGTTACGGGACAGGGGGGCCCATCCATGGCTACACCTTC; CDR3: CASSYGTGGPIHGYTF
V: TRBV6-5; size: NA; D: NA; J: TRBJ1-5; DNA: TGTGCCAGCACCCGCGGGGACAATCAGCCCCAGCATTTT; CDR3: CASTRGDNQPQHF
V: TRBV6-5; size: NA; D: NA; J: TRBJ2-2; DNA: TGTGCCAGCAGCTCTACTAACACCGGGGAGCTGTTTTTT; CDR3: CASSSTNTGELFF
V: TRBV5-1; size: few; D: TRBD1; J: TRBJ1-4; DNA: TGCGCCAGCAGCTCACCTCCGGGACAGGGGGCAACTAATGAAAAACTGTTTTTT; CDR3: CASSSPPGQGATNEKLFF
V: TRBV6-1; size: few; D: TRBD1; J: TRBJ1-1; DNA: TGTGCCAGCGGATGGGACAGGGGCACTGAAGCTTTCTTT; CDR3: CASGWDRGTEAFF
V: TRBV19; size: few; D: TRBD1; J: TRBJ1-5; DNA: TGTGCCAGTAGTTGGGACAGTTCCAATCAGCCCCAGCATTTT; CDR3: CASSWDSSNQPQHF
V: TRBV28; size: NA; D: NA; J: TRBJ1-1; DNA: TGTGCCAGCAGGCTCCCAGGGGCGAATGAAGCTTTCTTT; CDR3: CASRLPGANEAFF
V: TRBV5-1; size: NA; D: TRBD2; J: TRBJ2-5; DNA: TGCGCCAGCAGCTTGGTGGCGGGAGAGACTAAGAAGACCCAGTACTTC; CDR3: CASSLVAGETKKTQYF
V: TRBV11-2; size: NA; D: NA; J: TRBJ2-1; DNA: TGTGCCAGCAGCTTGGGCACGGATGAGCAGTTCTTC; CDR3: CASSLGTDEQFF